The clone carrying this T cell receptor beta chain appeared a single time. The table came from immunoSEQ multiplex PCR; TCRdb's copy has only in-frame clones and leaves some out. The data show around 100,000 clones, approximately 94% seen once. These data are taken from a study of siplizumab effects on memory and regulatory T cells. Trimming took 1 base from V and 5 from J; bases not matched to a gene: 2. From germline, CDR1 is SGHNT and CDR2 YENEEA. The CDR3 contains 14 residues. Sequencing input: non-Treg CD4+ T cells sorted from blood. This TCR was recovered from a human donor in good health. V is TRBV11-3 and J is TRBJ1-5; 7 bases fit TRBD1. The CDR3 DNA reads as TGTGCCAGCAGCTTAGGAGGGGGCTATCAGCCCCAGCATTTT. Its protein is CASSLGGGYQPQHF.